This T cell receptor (beta chain) was profiled in a study of blood T cells in healthy people across ages. Unmatched junction bases numbered 12, after V lost 0 bases and J lost 5 bases. Germline V gene lookup returns CDR1 DFQATT and CDR2 SNEGSKA (reference sequence). CDR3 length: 16 amino acids. This clonotype has just a few counts. The authors ran a second PCR of roughly 6 to 12 cycles using a sample-barcoded 5' primer and a J-beta primer mix. TCRdb itself ran the 5' RACE reads through MiXCR, one entry per CDR3 protein. Of some 1.5 million distinct CDR3 sequences detected, 25% to 30% appear once; the ten largest clones hold 7.7%.

Material: blood. The rearrangement joins TRBV20-1 to TRBJ1-1, with TRBD1 matching 7 bases. This clonotype originated in a woman under 40 in good health. The CDR3 region has the DNA TGCAGTGCTAGAGATATGAGACAGGGTGGTGATACTGAAGCTTTCTTT. Translation: CSARDMRQGGDTEAFF.